What follows are 2 T cell receptor beta chains derived from one specimen sequenced in a study of blood T cell repertoires in COVID-19. Profiling relied on immunoSEQ multiplex PCR, and the TCRdb table lists in-frame clones only, not all of them. Among some 250,000 clones, approximately 84% were seen once, and the ten largest hold approximately 16%. What was sequenced was PBMCs or T cells enriched from blood (not recorded which). These receptor sequences come from a man aged 40-49 years who had recovered from COVID-19.

The genes are TRBV7-9 and TRBJ2-1, with 9 bases lining up with TRBD2. The junction had 5 bases not matched to a gene; V was cut back by 5 bases and J by 0 bases. The CDR3 has 16 amino acids. Germline loops: CDR1 SEHNR, CDR2 FQNEAQ (reference sequence). CDR3 DNA sequence: TGTGCCAGCAGCCCTGGGACTAGCCCCTCCTACAATGAGCAGTTCTTC. Its protein is CASSPGTSPSYNEQFF.

This sequence joins TRBV15 and TRBJ2-3; 12 positions match TRBD2. The germline V gene encodes CDR1 LNHNV and CDR2 YYDKDF (reference sequence). This CDR3 region has 16 residues. V shed 2 bases and J 3 bases; nucleotides not matched to a gene: 3. The CDR3 DNA reads TGTGCCACCAGCAGACTGACTAGCGGGGGTACAGATACGCAGTATTTT. It codes for CATSRLTSGGTDTQYF.